The 28 T cell receptor beta chains below were found in one sample sequenced in a study of OX40 agonist ivuxolimab in advanced cancers. Only in-frame clones appear in the TCRdb table, and some are missing; sequencing was by immunoSEQ multiplex PCR. The sample holds 65,000 to 95,000 clones; about 91% are singletons and the top ten take under 0.25%. The sample was CD4+ or CD8+ T cells sorted from blood, taken in a trial of the OX40 agonist ivuxolimab. The receptor set was obtained from an adult with an advanced solid tumor such as melanoma, head and neck, liver or kidney cancer.

V gene TRBV27 combines with J gene TRBJ1-1; 7 bases are shared with TRBD1. Germline trimming cut 2 bases from V and 4 bases from J; bases unmatched to any gene: 1. The V gene's germline CDR1 is MNHEY and CDR2 SMNVEV (reference sequence). This CDR3 contains 13 residues. The CDR3 is CASSLPGGTEAFF. For the CDR3, the DNA is TGTGCCAGCAGTTTACCAGGGGGCACTGAAGCTTTCTTT.

The chain recombines TRBV7-3 with TRBJ2-5; D remains ambiguous. The V end was cut by 5 bases, the J end by 1 base, with 8 bases between. The CDR3 totals 13 residues. Looked up from germline, CDR1 is SGHTA and CDR2 is FQGTGA. The CDR3 nucleotides read TGTGCCAGCAGCCCCACCCCCCAAGAGACCCAGTACTTC. Translation gives CASSPTPQETQYF.

The chain combines TRBV7-3 with TRBJ2-6; D gene uncertain. The CDR3 extends over 12 amino acids. Germline V gives CDR1 SGHTA, CDR2 FQGTGA. V dropped 5 bases and J dropped 2 bases, with 1 base sitting between them. In DNA, the CDR3 is TGTGCCAGCAGCGCTGGGGCCAACGTCCTGACTTTC. Translated: CASSAGANVLTF. Combining the CDR3 with reference TRBV7-3 and TRBJ2-6 gives the whole variable domain GAGVSQTPSNKVTEKGKYVELRCDPISGHTALYWYRQSLGQGPEFLIYFQGTGAADDSGLPNDRFFAVRPEGSVSTLKIQRTERGDSAVYLCASSAGANVLTFGAGSRLTVL.

The J gene is TRBJ1-2, the V gene TRBV2; TRBD1 is a possible D gene (6 bases). The ends were cut back, 5 bases at V and 3 bases at J, with 7 bases in the middle. The germline V gene has CDR1 SNHLY and CDR2 FYNNEI. The CDR3 loop spans 12 amino acids. DNA of the CDR3: TGTGCCAGCAGTAGGACAGACTATGGCTACACCTTC. Protein product: CASSRTDYGYTF.

The chain combines TRBV2 with TRBJ1-2, with 9 positions matching TRBD1. The CDR3 consists of 15 residues. Germline lookup yields CDR1 SNHLY and CDR2 FYNNEI. With V trimmed by 4 bases and J by 6 bases, 9 bases remained unmatched. CDR3 amino acids: CASSAGTGRTDGYTF. The CDR3 region has the DNA TGTGCCAGCAGTGCTGGGACAGGGAGAACGGATGGCTACACCTTC.

The DNA for the CDR3 is TGTGCCAGCAGCTTAGCAGGCAGCCAGGACGAGCAGTACTTC. This encodes CASSLAGSQDEQYF. The genes are TRBV7-8 and TRBJ2-7; D is ambiguous. V was trimmed by 0 bases and J by 5 bases, leaving 11 bases between them. CDR3 length: 14 amino acids. In germline, CDR1 is SGHVS, CDR2 FQNEAQ.

The CDR3 loop reads CASTSGGRFYGYTF. The CDR3 DNA reads TGTGCCAGTACATCGGGCGGCAGGTTCTATGGCTACACCTTC. This chain links TRBV19 with TRBJ1-2; D ambiguous. The CDR3 is made up of 14 amino acids. The germline V gene encodes CDR1 LNHDA and CDR2 SQIVND (reference sequence). V was cut by 7 bases and J by 4 bases, with 16 bases left in between.

The chain combines TRBV28 with TRBJ2-1; 8 nucleotides match TRBD2. Unmatched junction bases numbered 8, after V lost 3 bases and J lost 7 bases. Per the germline V gene, CDR1 is MDHEN and CDR2 is SYDVKM. The length of the CDR3 is 15 residues. CDR3 sequence reads: CASSLAGRARNEQFF. The CDR3 nucleotides read TGTGCCAGCAGTTTGGCCGGGAGGGCTCGGAATGAGCAGTTCTTC.

The chain is built from TRBV18 and TRBJ2-1, with TRBD1 matching 8 bases. With 9 bases clipped from V and 4 bases from J, the junction kept 5 bases outside the gene matches. The CDR3 consists of 13 residues. Germline lookup yields CDR1 KGHSH and CDR2 LQKENI. This CDR3 is CASWDRNYNEQFF. CDR3 DNA: TGTGCCAGTTGGGACAGGAATTACAATGAGCAGTTCTTC.

The chain joins TRBV30 to TRBJ1-5; D gene unclear. The germline V gene has CDR1 GTSNPN and CDR2 SVGIG (reference sequence). Trimming removed 0 bases at V and 0 bases at J, with 21 bases between. This CDR3 spans 19 amino acids. CDR3 sequence reads: CAWSVSPPTGIYSNQPQHF. The CDR3 bases are TGTGCCTGGAGTGTATCGCCCCCCACGGGGATTTATAGCAATCAGCCCCAGCATTTT.

This chain joins TRBV29-1 and TRBJ2-7; D remains ambiguous. This CDR3 region has 13 residues. Germline CDR1 SQVTM, CDR2 ANQGSEA. V lost 3 bases and J 5 bases, leaving 14 bases between the germline ends. DNA of the CDR3: TGCAGCGTTGATGTGGGTGATGGCAACGAGCAGTACTTC. It encodes CSVDVGDGNEQYF.

The chain employs TRBV6-5 and TRBJ2-5, with 9 nucleotides matching TRBD2. This CDR3 is built from 16 residues. V lost 3 bases, J lost 3 bases, and 8 bases stayed unmatched. Germline loops: CDR1 MNHEY, CDR2 SVGAGI. This CDR3 is CASSYAGLALEETQYF. The DNA of the CDR3 is TGTGCCAGCAGTTATGCGGGACTAGCATTGGAAGAGACCCAGTACTTC.

V usage is TRBV29-1 and J usage is TRBJ1-1; D not certain. Trimming removed 1 base at V and 4 bases at J, with 7 bases between. CDR3 length equals 12 residues. Looked up from germline, CDR1 is SQVTM and CDR2 is ANQGSEA. CDR3 bases: TGCAGCGTTGAAGGGCAGTTCACTGAAGCTTTCTTT. The encoded protein is CSVEGQFTEAFF.

The V and J genes are TRBV5-1 and TRBJ2-3; D not resolved. Germline V CDR1 and CDR2: SGHRS, YFSETQ. The ends were cut back, 0 bases at V and 4 bases at J, with 9 bases in the middle. The CDR3 has 14 amino acids. CDR3 protein: CASSLGRAADTQYF. The CDR3 nucleotides are TGCGCCAGCAGCTTGGGCCGGGCCGCAGATACGCAGTATTTT.

For the CDR3, the DNA is TGTGCCAGTAGTATCAATGGTGGTGGGGCCAACGTCCTGACTTTC. Protein sequence: CASSINGGGANVLTF. The chain has TRBV19 and TRBJ2-6; no firm D call. V was clipped by 3 bases and J by 3 bases, with 9 bases between them. The CDR3 spans 15 residues. Germline CDR1 is LNHDA and CDR2 is SQIVND (reference sequence).

This clone is a singleton in its sample. V usage is TRBV5-8 and J usage is TRBJ1-3; the D gene is possibly TRBD1 (5 bases). CDR1 and CDR2 (germline): SGHTS, YDEGEE. V lost 1 base and J 5 bases, leaving 7 bases between the germline ends. The length of the CDR3 is 13 residues. CDR3 protein: CASSLLGRNTIYF. The CDR3 DNA sequence: TGTGCCAGCAGCTTGCTGGGGCGAAACACCATATATTTT.

J is TRBJ2-5 and V is TRBV5-1, with TRBD2 matching over 11 bases. The CDR3 has 15 amino acids. V lost 4 bases, J lost 2 bases, and 4 bases stayed unmatched. CDR1 SGHRS and CDR2 YFSETQ come from the germline V gene. DNA for the CDR3: TGCGCCAGCAGCCCGGGACTAGCGGAACAAGAGACCCAGTACTTC. The encoded protein is CASSPGLAEQETQYF.

The rearrangement links TRBV5-1 to TRBJ1-1; D is possibly TRBD1 (5 bases). CDR1 and CDR2 (germline): SGHRS, YFSETQ. Trimming removed 3 bases at V and 1 base at J, with 7 bases between. CDR3 size: 13 residues. For the CDR3, the DNA is TGCGCCAGCAGCTGGGGACCGAACACTGAAGCTTTCTTT. As protein: CASSWGPNTEAFF.

The chain uses TRBV6-6 and TRBJ2-5; no clear D. V lost 2 bases and J 1 base, leaving 8 bases between the germline ends. Germline-derived CDR1 and CDR2 are MNHNY and SVGAGI (reference sequence). The CDR3 extends over 14 amino acids. Here the CDR3 reads CASSYGPRQETQYF. The DNA of the CDR3 is TGTGCCAGCAGTTACGGGCCGCGCCAAGAGACCCAGTACTTC.

This clone was seen only once. The rearrangement links TRBV6-1 to TRBJ1-1, with no clear D. Germline CDR1 is MNHNS and CDR2 is SASEGT. The CDR3 has 16 amino acids. Between the trimmed V and J ends, which lost 4 bases and 0 bases, there was a span of 15 bases. CDR3 amino acids: CASSGGGVRLNTEAFF. In DNA, the CDR3 is TGTGCCAGCAGTGGCGGTGGGGTCCGATTGAACACTGAAGCTTTCTTT.

V and J are TRBV6-5 and TRBJ1-1; TRBD1 is a possible D gene (5 bases). Trimming cost V 0 bases and J 7 bases, with 12 bases left between them. Per germline, CDR1 MNHEY and CDR2 SVGAGI. The CDR3 runs to 14 residues. The CDR3 loop is CASSYSQGLYEAFF. In nucleotides, the CDR3 is TGTGCCAGCAGTTACTCGCAGGGCCTCTATGAAGCTTTCTTT.

This chain links TRBV11-3 with TRBJ1-1, with D uncertain. CDR3 length equals 13 residues. Germline-derived CDR1 and CDR2 are SGHNT and YENEEA. Trimming removed 3 bases from V and 3 bases from J, with 8 bases in between. The CDR3 sequence is CASSFAAYTEAFF. CDR3 sequence (DNA): TGTGCCAGCAGCTTTGCCGCGTACACTGAAGCTTTCTTT.

The chain couples TRBV14 to TRBJ2-7; D might be TRBD2 (5 bases). Trimming took 1 base from V and 4 from J, leaving 14 bases between them. The CDR3 has 15 residues. CDR1 is SGHDN and CDR2 is FVKESK in the germline V gene. The chain's CDR3 is CASSQGTGSWYEQYF. In DNA form, the CDR3 reads TGTGCCAGCAGCCAAGGGACTGGAAGTTGGTACGAGCAGTACTTC. The whole variable domain, remainder taken from reference TRBV14 and TRBJ2-7, is EAGVTQFPSHSVIEKGQTVTLRCDPISGHDNLYWYRRVMGKEIKFLLHFVKESKQDESGMPNNRFLAERTGGTYSTLKVQPAELEDSGVYFCASSQGTGSWYEQYFGPGTRLTVT.

The rearrangement links TRBV10-3 to TRBJ2-1; 8 bases are a match to TRBD1. Germline CDR1 and CDR2: ENHRY and SYGVKD. The CDR3 loop spans 16 amino acids. With V trimmed by 5 bases and J by 4 bases, 10 bases remained unmatched. CDR3: CAISTKDRVRYNEQFF. The DNA for the CDR3 is TGTGCCATCAGTACAAAGGACAGGGTAAGGTACAATGAGCAGTTCTTC.

This clone was seen just once. The chain links TRBV10-3 to TRBJ2-3; 7 bases match TRBD1. The germline CDR1 and CDR2 sequences are ENHRY and SYGVKD. With 6 bases clipped from V and 3 bases from J, the junction kept 9 bases outside the gene matches. CDR3 length: 15 amino acids. The CDR3 region has the DNA TGTGCCATCAGGACAACAGGGGCGGTGACAGATACGCAGTATTTT. It codes for CAIRTTGAVTDTQYF.

This clone was counted once. Germline and junction disagree at one end, which may indicate a read error. V gene TRBV25-1 combines with J gene TRBJ2-5; 10 bases map to TRBD2. The CDR3 has 17 residues. CDR1 is MGHDK, CDR2 SYGVNS, per germline. CDR3 sequence reads: CASSELGVAGGQETRYF. DNA of the CDR3: TGTGCCAGCAGTGAATTAGGGGTAGCGGGGGGCCAAGAGACCCGGTACTTC. The variable domain in full, with the rest retrieved from reference TRBV25-1 and TRBJ2-5, is EADIYQTPRYLVIGTGKKITLECSQTMGHDKMYWYQQDPGMELHLIHYSYGVNSTEKGDLSSESTVSRIRTEHFPLTLESARPSHTSQYLCASSELGVAGGQETRYFGPGTRLLVL.

This sequence joins TRBV7-8 and TRBJ1-4; D remains ambiguous. The germline V gene has CDR1 SGHVS and CDR2 FQNEAQ. This CDR3 comprises 12 residues. Trimming left V 5 bases short and J 7 bases short, with 8 bases between. CDR3 in DNA: TGTGCCAGCAGCACCTCCTTTGAAAAACTGTTTTTT. Translation gives CASSTSFEKLFF.

The chain joins TRBV7-2 to TRBJ2-7; no firm D call. V gave up 5 bases and J gave up 3 bases, with 14 bases separating them. The V gene's germline CDR1 is SGHTA and CDR2 FQGNSA. The length of the CDR3 is 14 residues. CDR3 in amino acids: CASSPSRFGYEQYF. CDR3 coding DNA: TGTGCCAGCAGCCCCTCCCGGTTTGGCTACGAGCAGTACTTC.